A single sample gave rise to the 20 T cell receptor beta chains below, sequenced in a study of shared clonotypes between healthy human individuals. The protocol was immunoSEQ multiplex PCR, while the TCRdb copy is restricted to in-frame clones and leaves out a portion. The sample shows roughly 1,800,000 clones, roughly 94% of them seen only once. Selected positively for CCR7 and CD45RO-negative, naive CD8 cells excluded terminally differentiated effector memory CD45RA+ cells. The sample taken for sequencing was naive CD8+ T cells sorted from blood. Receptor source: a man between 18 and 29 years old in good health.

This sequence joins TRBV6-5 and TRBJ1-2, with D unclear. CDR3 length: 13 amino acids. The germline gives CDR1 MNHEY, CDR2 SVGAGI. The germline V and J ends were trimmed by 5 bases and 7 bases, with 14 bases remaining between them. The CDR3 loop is CASSSRVGFGYTF. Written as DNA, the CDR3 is TGTGCCAGCAGTAGTCGGGTTGGGTTTGGCTACACCTTC.

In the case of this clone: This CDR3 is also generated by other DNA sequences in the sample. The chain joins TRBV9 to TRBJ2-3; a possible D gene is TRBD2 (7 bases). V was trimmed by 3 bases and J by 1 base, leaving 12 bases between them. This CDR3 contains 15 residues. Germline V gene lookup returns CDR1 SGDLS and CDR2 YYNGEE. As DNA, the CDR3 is TGTGCCAGCAGCGAGGGGGGAGGGGGCACAGATACGCAGTATTTT. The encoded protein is CASSEGGGGTDTQYF.

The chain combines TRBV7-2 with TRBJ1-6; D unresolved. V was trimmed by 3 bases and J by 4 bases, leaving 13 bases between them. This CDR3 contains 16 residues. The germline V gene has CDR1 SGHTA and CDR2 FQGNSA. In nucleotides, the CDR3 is TGTGCCAGCAGCTTCGATCCTCTACCGTATAATTCACCCCTCCACTTT. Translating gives CASSFDPLPYNSPLHF.

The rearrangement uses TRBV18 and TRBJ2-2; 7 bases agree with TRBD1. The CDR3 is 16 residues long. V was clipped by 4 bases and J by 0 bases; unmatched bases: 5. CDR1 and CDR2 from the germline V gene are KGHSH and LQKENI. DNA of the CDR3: TGTGCCAGCTCACACCCGGGACAGTCGAACACCGGGGAGCTGTTTTTT. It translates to CASSHPGQSNTGELFF. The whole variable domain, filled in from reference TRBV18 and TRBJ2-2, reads NAGVMQNPRHLVRRRGQEARLRCSPMKGHSHVYWYRQLPEEGLKFMVYLQKENIIDESGMPKERFSAEFPKEGPSILRIQQVVRGDSAAYFCASSHPGQSNTGELFFGEGSRLTVL.

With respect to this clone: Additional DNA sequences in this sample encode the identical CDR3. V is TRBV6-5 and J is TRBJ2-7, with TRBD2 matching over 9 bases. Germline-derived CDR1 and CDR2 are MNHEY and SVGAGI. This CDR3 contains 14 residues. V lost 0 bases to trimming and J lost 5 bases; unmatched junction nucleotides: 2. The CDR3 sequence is CASSYSASGDEQYF. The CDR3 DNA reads TGTGCCAGCAGTTACTCGGCTAGCGGGGACGAGCAGTACTTC.

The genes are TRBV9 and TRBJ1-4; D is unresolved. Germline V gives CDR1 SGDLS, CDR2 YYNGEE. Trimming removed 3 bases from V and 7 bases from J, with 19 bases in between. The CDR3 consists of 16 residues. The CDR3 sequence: CASSEGLEPRGEKLFF. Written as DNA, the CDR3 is TGTGCCAGCAGCGAAGGGTTGGAGCCCCGTGGTGAAAAACTGTTTTTT.

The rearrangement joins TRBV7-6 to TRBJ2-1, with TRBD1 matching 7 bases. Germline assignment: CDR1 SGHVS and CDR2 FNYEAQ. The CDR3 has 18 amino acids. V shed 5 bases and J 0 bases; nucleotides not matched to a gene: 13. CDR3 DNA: TGTGCCAGCAGCCCCACACTGGGGGCAGGGGGCTCCTACAATGAGCAGTTCTTC. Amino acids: CASSPTLGAGGSYNEQFF. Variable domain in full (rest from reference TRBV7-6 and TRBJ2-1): GAGVSQSPRYKVTKRGQDVALRCDPISGHVSLYWYRQALGQGPEFLTYFNYEAQQDKSGLPNDRFSAERPEGSISTLTIQRTEQRDSAMYRCASSPTLGAGGSYNEQFFGPGTRLTVL.

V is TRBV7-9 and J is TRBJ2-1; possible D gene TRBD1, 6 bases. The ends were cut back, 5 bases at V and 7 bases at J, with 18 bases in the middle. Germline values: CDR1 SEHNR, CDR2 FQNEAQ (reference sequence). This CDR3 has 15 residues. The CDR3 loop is CASSIDRIPGNEQFF. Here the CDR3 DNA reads TGTGCCAGCAGCATCGACAGGATCCCTGGGAATGAGCAGTTCTTC.

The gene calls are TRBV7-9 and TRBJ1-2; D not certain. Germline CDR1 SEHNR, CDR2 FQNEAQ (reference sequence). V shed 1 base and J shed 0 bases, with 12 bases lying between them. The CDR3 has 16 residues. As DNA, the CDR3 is TGTGCCAGCAGCTTAGAAATAGGTGGCTCTAACTATGGCTACACCTTC. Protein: CASSLEIGGSNYGYTF.

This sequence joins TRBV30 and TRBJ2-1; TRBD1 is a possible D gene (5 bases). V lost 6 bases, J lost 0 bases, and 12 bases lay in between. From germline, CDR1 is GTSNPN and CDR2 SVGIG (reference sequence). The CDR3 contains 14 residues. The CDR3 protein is CACFPGSSYNEQFF. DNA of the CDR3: TGTGCCTGTTTTCCAGGGTCCTCCTACAATGAGCAGTTCTTC.

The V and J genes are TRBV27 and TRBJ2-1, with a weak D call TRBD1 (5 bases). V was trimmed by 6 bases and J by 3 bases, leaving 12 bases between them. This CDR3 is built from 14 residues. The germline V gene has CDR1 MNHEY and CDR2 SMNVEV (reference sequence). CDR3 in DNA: TGTGCCAGCAGCCGACAGCAATTCTACAATGAGCAGTTCTTC. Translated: CASSRQQFYNEQFF.

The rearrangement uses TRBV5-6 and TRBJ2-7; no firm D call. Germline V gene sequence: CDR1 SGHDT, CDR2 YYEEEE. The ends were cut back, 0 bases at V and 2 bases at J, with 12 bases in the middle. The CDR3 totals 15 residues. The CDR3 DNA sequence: TGTGCCAGCAGCTTGGGCTCGGGCACACCCTACGAGCAGTACTTC. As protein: CASSLGSGTPYEQYF.

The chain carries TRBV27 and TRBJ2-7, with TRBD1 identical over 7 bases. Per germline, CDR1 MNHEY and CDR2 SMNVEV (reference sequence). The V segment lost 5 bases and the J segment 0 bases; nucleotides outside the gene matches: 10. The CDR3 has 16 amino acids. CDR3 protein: CASSPSLGTDSYEQYF. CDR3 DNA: TGTGCCAGCAGTCCCTCCCTGGGGACAGACTCCTACGAGCAGTACTTC.

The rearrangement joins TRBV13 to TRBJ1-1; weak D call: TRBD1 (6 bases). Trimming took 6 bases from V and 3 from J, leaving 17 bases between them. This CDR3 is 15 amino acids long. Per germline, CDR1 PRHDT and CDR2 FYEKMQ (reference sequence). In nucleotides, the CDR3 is TGTGCCAGCAGTATCCCCGGGGGCGCCTACACTGAAGCTTTCTTT. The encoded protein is CASSIPGGAYTEAFF.

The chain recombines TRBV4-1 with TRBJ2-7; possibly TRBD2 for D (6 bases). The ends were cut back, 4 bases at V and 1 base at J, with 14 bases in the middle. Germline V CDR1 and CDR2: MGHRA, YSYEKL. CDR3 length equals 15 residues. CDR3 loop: CASSPVSGLSYEQYF. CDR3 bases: TGCGCCAGCAGCCCCGTCAGCGGGCTTTCCTACGAGCAGTACTTC.

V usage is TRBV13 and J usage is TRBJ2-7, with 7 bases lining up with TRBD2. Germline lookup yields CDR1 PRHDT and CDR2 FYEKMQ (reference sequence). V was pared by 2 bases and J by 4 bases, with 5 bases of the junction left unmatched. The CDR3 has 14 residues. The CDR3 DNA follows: TGTGCCAGCAGCTTATCCTCGGGGGGATACGAGCAGTACTTC. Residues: CASSLSSGGYEQYF.

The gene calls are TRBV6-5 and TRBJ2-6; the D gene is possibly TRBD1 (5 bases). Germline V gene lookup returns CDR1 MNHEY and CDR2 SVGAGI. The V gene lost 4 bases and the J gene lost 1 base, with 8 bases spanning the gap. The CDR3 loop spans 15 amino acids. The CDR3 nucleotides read TGTGCCAGCAGTTTACAGGAATCTGGGGCCAACGTCCTGACTTTC. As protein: CASSLQESGANVLTF.

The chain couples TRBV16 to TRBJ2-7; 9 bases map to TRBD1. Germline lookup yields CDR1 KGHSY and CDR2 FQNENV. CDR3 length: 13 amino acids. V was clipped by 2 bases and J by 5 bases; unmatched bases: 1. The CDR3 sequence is CASSQRTGDEQYF. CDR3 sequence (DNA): TGTGCCAGCAGCCAACGGACAGGGGACGAGCAGTACTTC.

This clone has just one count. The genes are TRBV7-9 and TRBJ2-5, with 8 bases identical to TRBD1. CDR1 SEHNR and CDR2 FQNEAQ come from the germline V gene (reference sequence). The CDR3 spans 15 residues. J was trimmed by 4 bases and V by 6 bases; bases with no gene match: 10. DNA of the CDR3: TGTGCCAGCAGACAATCCCCCGGGACAGGAGAGACCCAGTACTTC. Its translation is CASRQSPGTGETQYF.

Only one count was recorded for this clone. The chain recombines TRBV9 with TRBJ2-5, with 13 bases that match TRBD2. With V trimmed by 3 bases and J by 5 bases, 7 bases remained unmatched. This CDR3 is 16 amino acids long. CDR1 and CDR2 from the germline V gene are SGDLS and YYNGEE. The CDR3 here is CASSEGLAGRLETQYF. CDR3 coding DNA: TGTGCCAGCAGCGAGGGACTAGCGGGGAGGCTGGAGACCCAGTACTTC.